Listed below are T cell receptor beta chains from one sample, sequenced in a study of graft-versus-host responses after intestinal transplantation. No cognate antigen is known for these TCRs. TCRdb's copy holds only in-frame clones and misses some; the assay was immunoSEQ multiplex PCR. The repertoire consists of tens of thousands of clones, with roughly 90% occurring once and the leading ten covering 0.11%. The sample in question was unstimulated CD4+ T cells sorted from spleen or lymph node cells, obtained before intestinal transplant. The receptors derive from a human donor who received an intestinal transplant. The CDR3 runs from the conserved cysteine through the conserved F or W. A D gene is named only where the DNA matches it firmly. Clone size appears in some rows only: once, few, many, or a class for an expanded clone.

TRBV6-6	.	TRBJ1-4	.	CASSYGGATNEKLFF	TGTGCCAGCAGTTACGGGGGGGCAACTAATGAAAAACTGTTTTTT
TRBV6-4	TRBD2	TRBJ2-3	.	CADGGLAGLTDTQYF	TGTGCCGACGGGGGACTAGCGGGACTCACAGATACGCAGTATTTT
TRBV6-1	.	TRBJ1-2	.	CASSGGLGYGYTF	TGTGCCAGCAGTGGAGGGCTAGGCTATGGCTACACCTTC
TRBV6-1	TRBD1	TRBJ1-2	.	CASRQGPTYGYTF	TGTGCCAGCCGACAGGGCCCTACTTATGGCTACACCTTC
TRBV2	TRBD1	TRBJ1-2	.	CASNRQGNYGYTF	TGTGCCAGCAATCGACAGGGTAACTATGGCTACACCTTC
TRBV2	.	TRBJ2-5	.	CASRPDWQGETQYF	TGTGCCAGCAGGCCCGACTGGCAGGGGGAGACCCAGTACTTC
TRBV4-1	TRBD1	TRBJ1-4	.	CASSQEGTGWSEKLFF	TGCGCCAGCAGCCAAGAGGGGACAGGGTGGAGTGAAAAACTGTTTTTT
TRBV10-1	.	TRBJ1-3	.	CASSDEGLSGNTIYF	TGCGCCAGCAGTGATGAGGGACTCTCTGGAAACACCATATATTTT
TRBV6-4	.	TRBJ1-5	.	CASSVNRDQPQHF	TGTGCCAGCAGTGTAAACAGGGATCAGCCCCAGCATTTT
TRBV6-5	TRBD1	TRBJ1-2	.	CASSYYQTGIGGYTF	TGTGCCAGCAGTTACTACCAGACAGGGATAGGTGGCTACACCTTC
TRBV7-3	.	TRBJ2-3	.	CASSQARGQDTQYF	TGTGCCAGCAGCCAAGCCCGAGGGCAAGATACGCAGTATTTT
TRBV11-2	.	TRBJ2-2	.	CASTRGVNTGELFF	TGTGCCAGCACCCGCGGGGTGAACACCGGGGAGCTGTTTTTT
TRBV5-8	TRBD1	TRBJ2-7	once	CASSSGTGSLSYEQYF	TGTGCCAGCAGCTCCGGGACAGGGAGCTTATCCTACGAGCAGTACTTC
TRBV5-1	.	TRBJ1-6	.	CASSLGGDVYNSPLHF	TGCGCCAGCAGCTTGGGGGGGGACGTGTATAATTCACCCCTCCACTTT
TRBV5-6	TRBD1	TRBJ2-1	.	CASTPTGGNEQFF	TGTGCCAGCACGCCAACAGGGGGCAATGAGCAGTTCTTC
TRBV7-8	.	TRBJ2-7	.	CASSLASGTYEQYF	TGTGCCAGCAGCTTAGCTTCCGGGACCTACGAGCAGTACTTC
TRBV5-6	TRBD1	TRBJ1-1	.	CASSFPGGSMNTEAFF	TGTGCCAGCAGCTTCCCAGGGGGGAGCATGAACACTGAAGCTTTCTTT
TRBV7-6	TRBD1	TRBJ2-2	.	CASSAGQGANTGELFF	TGTGCCAGCAGCGCCGGACAGGGGGCGAACACCGGGGAGCTGTTTTTT
TRBV11-3	TRBD2	TRBJ2-1	.	CASSSGEGLGGEQFF	TGTGCCAGCAGCTCTGGGGAGGGTCTCGGTGGTGAGCAGTTCTTC
TRBV7-3	TRBD2	TRBJ2-1	.	CASSYMAGVDEQFF	TGTGCCAGCAGCTATATGGCGGGGGTCGATGAGCAGTTCTTC
TRBV5-4	TRBD2	TRBJ2-3	.	CASSPYLAGGHGTQYF	TGTGCCAGCAGCCCCTACCTAGCGGGGGGGCACGGTACGCAGTATTTT
TRBV11-2	TRBD1	TRBJ1-1	.	CVSSRTGEAFF	TGTGTCAGCAGCCGGACAGGGGAAGCTTTCTTT
TRBV15	.	TRBJ1-4	.	CATSRVGGFEKLFF	TGTGCCACCAGCAGGGTGGGGGGGTTTGAAAAACTGTTTTTT
TRBV7-2	TRBD2	TRBJ2-7	once	CASSRDYFSYEQYF	TGTGCCAGCAGCCGGGACTACTTCTCCTACGAGCAGTACTTC
TRBV6-1	.	TRBJ1-5	.	CASSVGGRGGSNQPQHF	TGTGCCAGCAGTGTGGGGGGGCGCGGGGGGAGCAATCAGCCCCAGCATTTT
TRBV7-6	.	TRBJ2-1	.	CASSSGFANEQFF	TGTGCCAGCAGCTCGGGATTTGCTAATGAGCAGTTCTTC
TRBV5-1	.	TRBJ2-7	.	CASSFGAGPYYEQYF	TGCGCCAGCAGCTTTGGGGCGGGGCCCTACTACGAGCAGTACTTC
TRBV25-1	TRBD1	TRBJ2-2	.	CASSERFGTGRTGELFF	TGTGCCAGCAGTGAAAGGTTCGGGACAGGGCGCACCGGGGAGCTGTTTTTT
TRBV18	.	TRBJ1-1	.	CALRDGLNTEAFF	TGTGCCCTGCGGGACGGACTGAACACTGAAGCTTTCTTT
TRBV10-2	.	TRBJ1-2	.	CASTQGRGSYGYTF	TGCGCCAGTACGCAGGGAAGGGGTAGTTATGGCTACACCTTC
TRBV28	TRBD1	TRBJ2-5	.	CASSSSGTGLAGTKTQYF	TGTGCCAGCAGTTCCTCCGGGACAGGACTTGCTGGGACCAAGACCCAGTACTTC
TRBV18	TRBD1	TRBJ2-5	once	CASSETGSETQYF	TGTGCCAGCTCTGAGACAGGGAGCGAGACCCAGTACTTC
TRBV5-1	.	TRBJ2-1	.	CASSTTGSEQFF	TGCGCCAGCAGCACGACAGGTTCTGAGCAGTTCTTC
TRBV6-1	.	TRBJ1-1	.	CASSEGPGYTEAFF	TGTGCCAGCAGTGAAGGGCCCGGGTACACTGAAGCTTTCTTT
TRBV7-9	.	TRBJ2-1	.	CASIIIAEYNEQFF	TGTGCCAGCATCATTATAGCGGAATACAATGAGCAGTTCTTC